What follows are 3 T cell receptor beta chains derived from one specimen sequenced in a study of CD8+ T cells in alopecia areata. Reverse transcription of extracted RNA yielded cDNA, which provided the sequencing template. The repertoire was sequenced with immunoSEQ multiplex PCR; TCRdb's copy has only in-frame clones and lacks some. The sample consists of around 29,000 clones, 60% to 85% of them appearing once. Sequenced sample: NKG2D-low CD8+ T cells sorted from blood. Every receptor here comes from a human donor with alopecia areata.

The chain is built from TRBV30 and TRBJ2-7; perhaps TRBD2 as D (6 bases). V dropped 5 bases and J dropped 6 bases, with 23 bases sitting between them. Germline lookup yields CDR1 GTSNPN and CDR2 SVGIG (reference sequence). CDR3 length equals 15 residues. The CDR3 reads CAWVSLTGGGSEQYF. The CDR3 DNA sequence: TGTGCCTGGGTAAGCCTGACCGGGGGAGGTAGCGAGCAGTACTTC.

The V gene is TRBV5-6, the J gene TRBJ2-4; D is unclear. The CDR3 spans 12 residues. V lost 2 bases, J lost 6 bases, and 6 bases lay in between. The germline V gene has CDR1 SGHDT and CDR2 YYEEEE. CDR3 sequence: CASSLNTNIQYF. CDR3 bases: TGTGCCAGCAGCTTAAACACAAACATTCAGTACTTC.

V and J are TRBV10-2 and TRBJ2-3; a weak D match, TRBD2 (5 bases). This CDR3 comprises 14 residues. The V gene's germline CDR1 is WSHSY and CDR2 SAAADI. Trimming took 1 base from V and 4 from J, leaving 9 bases between them. The CDR3 spells CASSEWRSADTQYF. CDR3 DNA: TGCGCCAGCAGTGAGTGGAGGTCAGCAGATACGCAGTATTTT.